The present T cell receptor beta chain was sequenced within a study of cytomegalovirus exposure and HLA in healthy donors listed by TCRdb under 2017. A note on the overall study: In an earlier analysis of 450 to 750 of the donors, approximately 300 Gb of sequence data and 90 million to 130 million unique TCR beta sequences from about 179 million T cells were reported. Donor age, sex, ethnicity and CMV serostatus were compiled together with the repertoire data. The study aimed to test whether signatures of past pathogen exposure could be identified by cataloging public T cell receptors. A later analysis re-examined previously published TCR beta repertoires from more than 650 donors and added high-resolution HLA genotyping to investigate patterns of TCR occurrence. Roughly 5 DR-DQ haplotypes were handled as single units for association and clustering, since linkage in the cohort was strong. Of the 300 to 450 genotyped donors, 65% to 90% were placed in the genetic ancestry cluster associated with self-reported Caucasian donors. Among some 400 genotyped donors of the cohort, an average of roughly 240,000 unique TCR beta nucleotide sequences were sequenced per donor, roughly 18% of them non-productive. The number of typed donors differed by locus: 629-630 for A, B, C, DRB1 and DQB1; some 540 for DQA1; approximately 600 for DPA1; and about 450 for DPB1. Rather than using new phenotypic data, the later analysis identified candidate immune exposures from TCR beta sequences and from how often those sequences occurred across donors. Every repertoire in the discovery cohort had been generated on one and the same sequencing platform. Both class I and class II loci were covered by HLA typing, at four-digit resolution. Using immunosequencing, the study profiled T cell repertoires from 666 subjects and related those repertoires to cytomegalovirus serostatus. An earlier analysis of fewer than 700 of the donors applied high-throughput TCR beta sequencing to assess whether each TCR beta V gene segment acted as functional or pseudogenic. An early release covering around 630 HLA-typed donors comprised about 290 gigabases of sequencing data and tens of millions of unique TCR sequences. Besides the first cohort of roughly 700 subjects, a separate validation cohort made up of some 110 different subjects was used. High-throughput TCR immunosequencing, statistical association of individual TCRs with disease status, and machine learning were combined to predict cytomegalovirus infection status. A later genetic analysis used genome-wide SNP genotypes for 398 of the 666 donors, treating that subset as a discovery cohort.

CDR1 MNHEY and CDR2 SMNVEV were looked up in the germline V gene (reference sequence). The germline V and J ends show losses of 2 bases and 7 bases respectively, and no gene match explains 8 bases of the junction. The CDR3 runs 15 residues from the cysteine to the phenylalanine. The sequence is cut down to CDR3 DNA, 45 bases in frame from base 1. As for this clone: Its antigen target is currently unknown. No much larger clone is present one base from it, and per-base qualities are unavailable.

Libraries came from the immunoSEQ multiplex PCR assay. For the multiplex PCR, a mixture combining 60 forward primers for TCR Vbeta segments and 13 reverse primers for TCR Jbeta segments was used. The CDR3 region of rearranged TCR beta genes was amplified from genomic DNA by a multiplex PCR assay. Amplified TCR beta libraries were sequenced as 87-base-pair reads on the Illumina HiSeq System. The authors processed their data as follows. In a later analysis, approximately 74 million unique TCR beta chains were counted across the roughly 700 repertoires, and about 10 million of these chains were shared by at least two donors. Raw reads were error-corrected and collapsed into unique sequences by a nearest-neighbor algorithm in which closely related sequences were merged to remove PCR and sequencing errors. To assign V, D and J gene segments, CDR3 sequences were aligned to IMGT reference sequences. Each retained sequence needed at least a six-nucleotide match to both a V gene segment and a J gene segment. A rearrangement was called productive if the CDR3 had no stop codons and remained in frame with V and J, and every other rearrangement was called non-productive. Following IMGT convention, CDR3 was defined as the stretch from the second conserved V-encoded cysteine to the conserved J-encoded phenylalanine. The earlier analysis of approximately 500 of the donors excluded sequences that lacked an unambiguous match to a single V gene segment. In an earlier analysis of about 590 of the donors, a V segment was called functional when productive rearrangements were above 56.7%, and segregating when the standard deviation between donors exceeded 5%. A statistical classification framework was built to diagnose cytomegalovirus status from the catalog of TCR beta chain sequences. In a later analysis, TCR nucleotide sequences were compared against IMGT/GENE-DB human TR gene sequences so that V and J genes could be assigned. In a later analysis, CDR3 sequences and most-parsimonious VDJ recombination scenarios were assigned using the TCRdist pipeline. In a later analysis, every TCR beta chain was defined by the combination of its CDR3 amino acid sequence and its V-gene family, and reads without a unique V-gene family were dropped. To address suspected cross-contamination and a sequencing artifact, a later analysis removed under 600 highly shared, low-generation-probability nucleotide sequences. A later analysis calculated a clonal expansion index for each public chain from normalized within-repertoire ranks of inferred template counts. Generation probabilities in a later analysis came from a VDJ recombination model fitted to out-of-frame rearrangements, and those results were checked against IGoR. In a later analysis, TCR-TCR, TCR-HLA and TCR-CMV co-occurrence was scored with hypergeometric tests, and a repertoire-size bias correction was applied to TCR pairs. In a later analysis, false discovery rates were estimated by permuting HLA or CMV assignments 20 times. A later analysis grouped co-occurring TCRs with DBSCAN, adding TCRdist sequence similarity when clustering within HLA-allele-positive subsets. Co-occurrence clustering excluded repertoires with fewer than 30,000 or more than 120,000 public chains, plus five with anomalous nucleotide sharing. Held by TCRdb, this immuneACCESS table contains in-frame sequences only and omits some clones. Under half of the omission traces to an unresolved V gene where checked; the cause of the rest is unknown. V and J calls and clone size follow that table, whereas D and trimming were derived from the DNA. This sample comprises some 210,000 clones, roughly 73% of them detected only once. The top ten constitute approximately 2% of the sample.

Paper-wide results and their limitations: The classifier was reported to diagnose cytomegalovirus status with high specificity and sensitivity in both the original and validation cohorts. For the cohort, immune exposure information was limited to CMV serostatus. In an earlier analysis of more than 500 of the donors, most TCR beta V segments appeared in productive rearrangements about 87% or about 30% of the time, broadly matching IMGT annotations. A few of the identified cytomegalovirus-associated TCR beta chains were confirmed in vitro to be specific for cytomegalovirus antigens. Fewer than 20 rarely observed V segments, including chromosome 9 orphons, were excluded from the earlier analysis of some 590 of the donors because counts were too low. The study gave a list of under 200 TCR beta chains associated with cytomegalovirus. A later analysis associated some 17,000 TCR beta sequences with specific HLA alleles at a false discovery rate of 0.05. Some IMGT-functional V segments, including TRBV6-2 and TRBV6-3, could not be told apart with the 87-base-pair reads, so those segments were excluded. An association between a missense DCLRE1C variant and V-gene and J-gene trimming of TCR beta chains was found in a later genetic analysis and replicated in an independent cohort. Most CMV-associated TCR beta chains appeared to be HLA-restricted in a later analysis, and the HLA associations seemed to be driven largely by CMV exposure. Correlated functional status among segregating V segments might reflect linkage disequilibrium, but an unknown experimental factor could not be ruled out. The sequencing pipeline was judged likely to have produced a cluster of highly shared sequence variants as a technical artifact. HLA typing was unavailable for some donors at each locus, so association tests used only the typed subset. In a later analysis, several top co-occurrence clusters were reported to appear linked to parvovirus B19, influenza, CMV and Epstein-Barr virus. Only TCR beta chains were sequenced in this cohort, and the absence of alpha or paired-chain data limited detectable features. A later analysis found that HLA-associated TCR beta chains were more clonally expanded and had lower generation probabilities than equally common non-associated chains. While some public TCRs were present in many individuals, most TCR sequences turned up only very rarely across donors. A later genetic analysis reported fewer N-insertions in productive TCRs among donors in an Asian-associated ancestry cluster than the approximately 700-donor mean. According to a later analysis, TCR association rates differed among HLA loci, with DRB1 alleles showing the most associated TCRs and HLA-C alleles showing the fewest. A further reported finding was that TCR beta sequences accurately predicted the HLA-A and HLA-B alleles for most subjects in the first cohort. The authors suggested that the approach could potentially be extended to other disease states and immunological phenotypes. Sequencing depth was assumed to be roughly uniform across donors in the presence/absence analyses, though that assumption may not hold. Strong co-occurrence of HLA alleles, especially DR and DQ, made assigning TCR associations to individual alleles difficult.

The cohort consisted of 670 or so healthy bone marrow donors. At the time of sampling, every cohort member was nominally healthy, though immune exposures that went unrecorded were likely present. The donor was CMV seropositive and was included in the group of 300 or so seropositive cohort members. Each donor provided a peripheral blood sample, and peripheral blood mononuclear cells were used for TCR beta sequencing. Genomic DNA extraction from the blood cell samples was performed with the Qiagen DNeasy Blood Extraction Kit. The sequence was obtained from a woman in her 30s in good health and CMV-seropositive. Sequencing was performed on PBMCs. Recombination linked TRBV27 to TRBJ2-5; TRBD2 matches 9 bases in the middle. The CDR3 here reads CASSLMAGGQLTQYF. The nucleotides are TGTGCCAGCAGTTTAATGGCGGGGGGGCAGTTGACCCAGTACTTC.